Listed here are 28 T cell receptor beta chains from one sample, sequenced in a study of blood T cell repertoires in COVID-19. TCRdb's copy holds only in-frame clones and misses some; the assay was immunoSEQ multiplex PCR. Among 140,000 or so clones listed, about 83% were seen once. Sequencing used peripheral blood. The receptor set was obtained from a man aged 25 to 45 with COVID-19, enrolled during active disease.

The genes are TRBV5-4 and TRBJ2-7; 8 bases fit TRBD1. The CDR3 sequence is 14 residues long. With 5 bases clipped from V and 1 base from J, the junction kept 5 bases outside the gene matches. The germline CDR1 and CDR2 sequences are SGHNT and YYREEE (reference sequence). The CDR3, as DNA: TGTGCCAGCAGTAGGGACAGGCGATCCTACGAGCAGTACTTC. This sequence encodes CASSRDRRSYEQYF.

This rearrangement joins TRBV4-2 to TRBJ2-3; TRBD1 is a possible D gene (6 bases). The V end was cut by 1 base, the J end by 2 bases, with 10 bases between. The CDR3 runs to 15 residues. The germline gives CDR1 LGHNA, CDR2 YNFKEQ. The CDR3 sequence is CASSQGSGHTDTQYF. The CDR3 DNA reads TGTGCCAGCAGCCAAGGGTCGGGACACACAGATACGCAGTATTTT.

This sequence joins TRBV21-1 and TRBJ2-4; the DNA was not used to check the table's D call, TRBD1. TRBV21-1 corresponds to a pseudogene. CDR3 length: 19 amino acids. CDR3 nucleotide sequence: TGTGCCAGCAGCATTAGATCTCGGACAGTGCCCTTAGCCAAAAACATTCAGTACTTC. It codes for CASSIRSRTVPLAKNIQYF.

The chain combines TRBV6-2 or TRBV6-3 with TRBJ1-2; a possible D gene is TRBD1 (6 bases). Between the trimmed V and J ends, which lost 6 bases and 5 bases, there was a span of 19 bases. The CDR3 length is 15 residues. Looked up from germline, CDR1 is MNHEY and CDR2 is SVGEGT. CDR3 residues: CASSTPGQPIYGYTF. Here the CDR3 DNA reads TGTGCCAGCAGCACCCCAGGACAGCCTATTTATGGCTACACCTTC.

The rearrangement links TRBV28 to TRBJ1-1, with no clear D. Germline CDR1 MDHEN, CDR2 SYDVKM. The CDR3 extends over 15 amino acids. With 2 bases removed from V and 0 bases from J, the gap between germline ends came to 10 bases. DNA of the CDR3: TGTGCCAGCAGTTTAGCAGGCTGGATGAACACTGAAGCTTTCTTT. Protein sequence: CASSLAGWMNTEAFF.

The rearrangement uses TRBV19 and TRBJ2-7; 7 positions match TRBD2. CDR3 length: 13 residues. CDR1 LNHDA and CDR2 SQIVND come from the germline V gene (reference sequence). The junction had 2 bases not matched to a gene; V was cut back by 3 bases and J by 3 bases. The CDR3 nucleotides read TGTGCCAGTAGTATGGGAGGGGTCTACGAGCAGTACTTC. It yields the protein CASSMGGVYEQYF.

V gene TRBV30 combines with J gene TRBJ1-3; D is uncertain. Trimming removed 4 bases from V and 2 bases from J, with 12 bases in between. The CDR3 length is 14 residues. CDR1 and CDR2 from the germline V gene are GTSNPN and SVGIG (reference sequence). CDR3 loop: CAWIPGGPGNTIYF. CDR3 nucleotides: TGTGCCTGGATTCCCGGAGGCCCTGGAAACACCATATATTTT.

The gene calls are TRBV20-1 and TRBJ1-2; D is unresolved. This CDR3 comprises 12 residues. V was clipped by 3 bases and J by 2 bases, with 7 bases between them. Germline V gives CDR1 DFQATT, CDR2 SNEGSKA (reference sequence). This CDR3 is CSASPRNYGYTF. CDR3 DNA sequence: TGCAGTGCTAGTCCCCGGAACTATGGCTACACCTTC.

This clone was detected once. The rearrangement links TRBV9 to TRBJ2-2; TRBD1 matches at 7 bases. This CDR3 is 15 amino acids long. Germline V gives CDR1 SGDLS, CDR2 YYNGEE. Trimming cost V 2 bases and J 2 bases; bases outside gene matches: 3. The CDR3: CASSVRGYNTGELFF. The DNA for the CDR3 is TGTGCCAGCAGCGTCAGGGGGTACAACACCGGGGAGCTGTTTTTT.

The gene calls are TRBV15 and TRBJ2-3; 11 bases map to TRBD2. V was clipped by 4 bases and J by 8 bases; unmatched bases: 20. This CDR3 spans 19 amino acids. Germline lookup yields CDR1 LNHNV and CDR2 YYDKDF (reference sequence). The CDR3 spells CATSISQGLADSHRGTQYF. Written as DNA, the CDR3 is TGTGCCACCAGCATCAGTCAGGGACTAGCGGATTCCCATCGAGGTACGCAGTATTTT.

The chain recombines TRBV4-2 with TRBJ2-5, with D possibly TRBD2 on 5 matching bases. V was trimmed by 0 bases and J by 5 bases, leaving 10 bases between them. The CDR3 is 14 residues long. Germline V gene lookup returns CDR1 LGHNA and CDR2 YNFKEQ. CDR3 in amino acids: CASSQDWRSETQYF. The CDR3 DNA is TGTGCCAGCAGCCAAGATTGGAGGTCGGAGACCCAGTACTTC.

This clone was seen only a few times. CDR3 in DNA: TGTGCCAGCAGCTGGGACAGGCAAAGGGCCTGGACTAACTATGGCTACACCTTC. Protein product: CASSWDRQRAWTNYGYTF. The chain carries TRBV7-3 and TRBJ1-2; 8 bases agree with TRBD1. Trimming at V came to 4 bases and at J to 0 bases, leaving 13 bases not matched to a gene. Per germline, CDR1 SGHTA and CDR2 FQGTGA. The CDR3 contains 18 residues.

The rearrangement uses TRBV27 and TRBJ2-7; D might be TRBD2 (6 bases). The V and J ends lost 3 bases and 6 bases respectively, with 15 bases between them. The CDR3 covers 14 residues. CDR1 and CDR2 from the germline V gene are MNHEY and SMNVEV (reference sequence). The CDR3, as DNA: TGTGCCAGCAGTTTTCGGGGCGGGGCCAGCGAGCAGTACTTC. As protein: CASSFRGGASEQYF.

The chain joins TRBV9 to TRBJ2-3; 9 bases align to TRBD2. Trimming at V came to 5 bases and at J to 5 bases, leaving 12 bases not matched to a gene. CDR3 size: 16 residues. Germline loops: CDR1 SGDLS, CDR2 YYNGEE. The CDR3 loop reads CASSETSGPSGDTQYF. CDR3 bases: TGTGCCAGCAGTGAAACTAGCGGGCCTTCAGGAGATACGCAGTATTTT.

V usage is TRBV6-5 and J usage is TRBJ1-5, with D possibly being TRBD1 (6 bases). Trimming pared 6 bases from V and 5 bases from J, leaving 14 bases between. Per germline, CDR1 MNHEY and CDR2 SVGAGI. This CDR3 is 14 amino acids long. CDR3 DNA: TGTGCCAGCAGGCCGCAGGGGCCTCATCAGCCCCAGCATTTT. Protein product: CASRPQGPHQPQHF.

The rearrangement uses TRBV30 and TRBJ1-1; D is perhaps TRBD1 (6 bases). The CDR3 covers 13 residues. Trimming left V 8 bases short and J 1 base short, with 14 bases between. Germline assignment: CDR1 GTSNPN and CDR2 SVGIG (reference sequence). CDR3 sequence (DNA): TGTGCCCACCACAAAGGGGGGAACACTGAAGCTTTCTTT. As protein: CAHHKGGNTEAFF.

This CDR3 is CASSLEGQGLNEQFF. The CDR3 bases are TGTGCCAGCAGCTTAGAGGGACAGGGCTTAAATGAGCAGTTCTTC. This sequence joins TRBV7-8 and TRBJ2-1; TRBD1 matches at 9 bases. Germline CDR1 and CDR2: SGHVS and FQNEAQ. This CDR3 has 15 residues. Trimming took 1 base from V and 7 from J; bases not matched to a gene: 5.

The chain couples TRBV7-9 to TRBJ2-4, with 9 positions matching TRBD1. The germline V gene encodes CDR1 SEHNR and CDR2 FQNEAQ (reference sequence). This CDR3 is 16 amino acids long. The trim removed 5 bases at V and 7 bases at J, leaving 12 bases unmatched. The CDR3 here is CASSRNNRGRLNIQYF. As DNA, the CDR3 is TGTGCCAGCAGCCGAAATAACAGGGGGCGATTGAACATTCAGTACTTC.

V is TRBV7-6 and J is TRBJ2-3; 9 bases are a match to TRBD1. The junction had 8 bases not matched to a gene; V was cut back by 4 bases and J by 0 bases. The CDR3 consists of 17 residues. Germline CDR1 is SGHVS and CDR2 is FNYEAQ. The CDR3, as DNA: TGTGCCAGCAGCTCCACCGGCGGGACAGGGAGCACAGATACGCAGTATTTT. This gives the protein CASSSTGGTGSTDTQYF.

The chain links TRBV5-4 to TRBJ2-2, with a weak D call TRBD1 (5 bases). The CDR3 covers 16 residues. V gave up 0 bases and J gave up 0 bases, with 9 bases separating them. Germline values: CDR1 SGHNT, CDR2 YYREEE (reference sequence). Written as DNA, the CDR3 is TGTGCCAGCAGCTTGGATCAGGGTGCGAACACCGGGGAGCTGTTTTTT. This encodes CASSLDQGANTGELFF. Together with reference TRBV5-4 and TRBJ2-2, the CDR3 gives the full variable domain: ETGVTQSPTHLIKTRGQQVTLRCSSQSGHNTVSWYQQALGQGPQFIFQYYREEENGRGNFPPRFSGLQFPNYSSELNVNALELDDSALYLCASSLDQGANTGELFFGEGSRLTVL.

The genes are TRBV6-5 and TRBJ2-7, with D possibly being TRBD1 (6 bases). The germline V and J ends were trimmed by 10 bases and 2 bases, with 15 bases remaining between them. Germline values: CDR1 MNHEY, CDR2 SVGAGI. The CDR3 consists of 13 residues. CDR3 sequence (DNA): TGTGCCACCGACAACAGGGTTCCCTACGAGCAGTACTTC. Protein sequence: CATDNRVPYEQYF.

The chain has TRBV29-1 and TRBJ1-3; 9 bases line up with TRBD1. After removal of 5 bases from V and 3 bases from J, the junction contained 11 bases not matched to a gene. This CDR3 contains 16 residues. CDR1 is SQVTM, CDR2 ANQGSEA, per germline. The CDR3 loop is CSVSDGDRGIGNTIYF. CDR3 bases: TGCAGCGTTTCCGATGGAGACAGGGGGATTGGAAACACCATATATTTT.

The CDR3 DNA sequence: TGTGCCAGCACCCCCGGGACTGGGAACAATGAGCAGTTCTTC. Its protein is CASTPGTGNNEQFF. V usage is TRBV7-2 and J usage is TRBJ2-1; weak D call: TRBD2 (6 bases). The CDR3 length is 14 residues. Trimming shortened V by 7 bases and J by 5 bases, and 15 bases separated the two germline ends. Germline CDR1 SGHTA, CDR2 FQGNSA.

This chain connects TRBV6-5 to TRBJ2-2, with 8 bases fitting TRBD2. The CDR3 has 14 residues. The ends lost 5 bases at V and 5 bases at J; junction bases unmatched: 4. Germline-derived CDR1 and CDR2 are MNHEY and SVGAGI. The CDR3 region is CASSPRGGTGELFF. As DNA, the CDR3 is TGTGCCAGCAGTCCCCGGGGGGGGACCGGGGAGCTGTTTTTT.

The chain employs TRBV25-1 and TRBJ1-1, with D uncertain. The CDR3 is 13 residues long. The V gene lost 5 bases and the J gene lost 2 bases, with 9 bases spanning the gap. Germline CDR1 reads MGHDK; CDR2 reads SYGVNS. In nucleotides, the CDR3 is TGTGCCAGCAGTATCGCGGTTAACACTGAAGCTTTCTTT. Translating it yields CASSIAVNTEAFF.

This chain links TRBV19 with TRBJ2-1; the match to TRBD2 covers 8 bases. The CDR3 is 15 residues long. V was clipped by 3 bases and J by 3 bases; unmatched bases: 4. Germline V lookup: CDR1 LNHDA, CDR2 SQIVND (reference sequence). This CDR3 reads CASSISGGHYNEQFF. The CDR3 DNA reads TGTGCCAGTAGTATCTCGGGGGGGCACTACAATGAGCAGTTCTTC.

This chain connects TRBV4-2 to TRBJ2-5, with D possibly TRBD2 on 5 matching bases. Trimming removed 1 base at V and 14 bases at J, with 20 bases between. Per the germline V gene, CDR1 is LGHNA and CDR2 is YNFKEQ. The CDR3 contains 14 residues. In DNA form, the CDR3 reads TGTGCCAGCAGCCAAGTCTCGGTTCTAGCCGTACTATACTTC. Translation: CASSQVSVLAVLYF.

The rearrangement uses TRBV6-5 and TRBJ1-1; 7 bases line up with TRBD1. This CDR3 is built from 13 residues. Germline V CDR1 and CDR2: MNHEY, SVGAGI. Trimming removed 10 bases from V and 4 bases from J; junction bases left unmatched: 9. The CDR3 is CATLGQPRTEAFF. CDR3 coding DNA: TGTGCCACCCTGGGACAGCCACGCACTGAAGCTTTCTTT.